This T cell receptor beta chain stems from a study of T cell changes during pregnancy in multiple sclerosis. The method was immunoSEQ multiplex PCR; TCRdb's version includes in-frame clones alone and lacks a portion of them. In the table there are approximately 80,000 clones, approximately 94% of which are singletons. Germline values: CDR1 MNHEY, CDR2 SMNVEV (reference sequence). CDR3 size: 14 residues. The trim removed 6 bases at V and 2 bases at J, leaving 6 bases unmatched. The source is a female donor with multiple sclerosis, enrolled in a pregnancy study. Sequenced material: peripheral blood, taken in the third trimester of pregnancy. V usage is TRBV27 and J usage is TRBJ1-2; 7 bases line up with TRBD1. The CDR3 nucleotides are TGTGCCAGCAGCAAGGACAGGTTAAACTATGGCTACACCTTC. It translates to CASSKDRLNYGYTF.